This paragraph reports one TCR beta chain. TCRdb's copy holds only in-frame clones and misses some; the assay was immunoSEQ multiplex PCR. The repertoire holds about 200,000 clones, with about nine tenths as singletons. The data belong to a study of blood T cell repertoires in COVID-19. CDR1 is PRHDT and CDR2 is FYEKMQ in the germline V gene (reference sequence). The ends were cut back, 4 bases at V and 4 bases at J, with 12 bases in the middle. The length of the CDR3 is 14 residues. The receptor was derived from a woman aged 40 to 50 with acute or convalescent COVID-19. Sequenced sample: peripheral blood. The V call is TRBV13, the J call TRBJ2-3; D possibly corresponds to TRBD2 (7 bases). CDR3 bases: TGTGCCAGCAGCTCCGGGGGGCGGTCAGATACGCAGTATTTT. Amino acid sequence: CASSSGGRSDTQYF.